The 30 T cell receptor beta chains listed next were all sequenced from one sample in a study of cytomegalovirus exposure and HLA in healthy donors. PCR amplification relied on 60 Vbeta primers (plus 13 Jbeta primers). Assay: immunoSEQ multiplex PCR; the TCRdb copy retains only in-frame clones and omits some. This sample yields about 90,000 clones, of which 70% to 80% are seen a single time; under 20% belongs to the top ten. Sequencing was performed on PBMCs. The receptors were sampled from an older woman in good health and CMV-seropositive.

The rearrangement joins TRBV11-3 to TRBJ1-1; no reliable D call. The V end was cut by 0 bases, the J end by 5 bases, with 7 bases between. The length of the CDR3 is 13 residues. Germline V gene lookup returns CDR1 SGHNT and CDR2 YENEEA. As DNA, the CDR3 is TGTGCCAGCAGCTTAGATCGGGAAACTGAAGCTTTCTTT. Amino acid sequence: CASSLDRETEAFF.

This CDR3 is CASSQGVGGLDGYTF. In DNA, the CDR3 is TGTGCCAGCAGTCAGGGGGTCGGAGGACTGGATGGCTACACCTTC. The chain is built from TRBV27 and TRBJ1-2; 7 positions match TRBD1. Trimming cost V 5 bases and J 6 bases; bases outside gene matches: 12. CDR3 size: 15 residues. Germline V lookup: CDR1 MNHEY, CDR2 SMNVEV (reference sequence).

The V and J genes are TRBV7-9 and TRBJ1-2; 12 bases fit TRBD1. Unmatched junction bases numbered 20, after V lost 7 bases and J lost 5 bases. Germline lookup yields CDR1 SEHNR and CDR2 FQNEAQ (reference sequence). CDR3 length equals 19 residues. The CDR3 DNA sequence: TGTGCCAGCAACAATCAAAAACCGGGACAGGGGGCCCTGGAGTATGGCTACACCTTC. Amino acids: CASNNQKPGQGALEYGYTF.

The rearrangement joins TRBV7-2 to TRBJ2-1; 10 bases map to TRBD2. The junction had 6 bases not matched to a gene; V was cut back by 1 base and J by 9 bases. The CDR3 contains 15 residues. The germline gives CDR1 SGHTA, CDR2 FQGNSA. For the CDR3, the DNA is TGTGCCAGCAGCTTAGGTCCAGCGGGAGGGCTTGAGCAGTTCTTC. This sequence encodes CASSLGPAGGLEQFF.

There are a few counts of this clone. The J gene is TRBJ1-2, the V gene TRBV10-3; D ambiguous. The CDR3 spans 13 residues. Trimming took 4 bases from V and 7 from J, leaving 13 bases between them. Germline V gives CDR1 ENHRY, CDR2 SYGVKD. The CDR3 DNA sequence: TGTGCCATCAGTGCCCTGAGAGAGTCTGGCTACACCTTC. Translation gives CAISALRESGYTF.

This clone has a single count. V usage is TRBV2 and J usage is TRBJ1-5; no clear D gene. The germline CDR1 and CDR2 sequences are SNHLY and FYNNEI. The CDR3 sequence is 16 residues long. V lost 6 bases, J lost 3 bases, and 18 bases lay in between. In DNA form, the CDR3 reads TGTGCCAGCAGAACGCAGACTGGCCTCGTCAATCAGCCCCAGCATTTT. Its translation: CASRTQTGLVNQPQHF.

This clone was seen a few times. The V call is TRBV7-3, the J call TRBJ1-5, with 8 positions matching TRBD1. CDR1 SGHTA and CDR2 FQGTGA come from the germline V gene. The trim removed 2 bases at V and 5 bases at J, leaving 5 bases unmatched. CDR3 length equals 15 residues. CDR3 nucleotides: TGTGCCAGCAGCTTAGGAGGGACAGGCGATCAGCCCCAGCATTTT. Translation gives CASSLGGTGDQPQHF. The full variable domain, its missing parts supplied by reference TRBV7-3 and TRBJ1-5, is GAGVSQTPSNKVTEKGKYVELRCDPISGHTALYWYRQSLGQGPEFLIYFQGTGAADDSGLPNDRFFAVRPEGSVSTLKIQRTERGDSAVYLCASSLGGTGDQPQHFGDGTRLSIL.

For the CDR3, the DNA is TGTGCCAGCAGTGATTCTTTCAGGCCGGATCAGCCCCAGCATTTT. Its translation is CASSDSFRPDQPQHF. The genes are TRBV2 and TRBJ1-5, with D unclear. The CDR3 covers 15 residues. Trimming cost V 3 bases and J 5 bases, with 14 bases left between them. CDR1 SNHLY and CDR2 FYNNEI come from the germline V gene.

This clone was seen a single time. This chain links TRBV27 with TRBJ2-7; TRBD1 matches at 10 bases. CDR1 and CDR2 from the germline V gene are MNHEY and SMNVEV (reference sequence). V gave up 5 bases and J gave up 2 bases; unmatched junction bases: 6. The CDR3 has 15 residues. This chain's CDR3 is CASSLGQGMAYEQYF. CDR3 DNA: TGTGCCAGCAGTCTGGGACAGGGGATGGCCTACGAGCAGTACTTC.

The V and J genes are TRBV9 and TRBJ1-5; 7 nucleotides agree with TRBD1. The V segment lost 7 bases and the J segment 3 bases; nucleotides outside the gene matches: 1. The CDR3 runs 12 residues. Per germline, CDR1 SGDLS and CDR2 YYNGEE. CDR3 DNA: TGTGCCAGCGGACAGGACAATCAGCCCCAGCATTTT. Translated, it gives CASGQDNQPQHF.

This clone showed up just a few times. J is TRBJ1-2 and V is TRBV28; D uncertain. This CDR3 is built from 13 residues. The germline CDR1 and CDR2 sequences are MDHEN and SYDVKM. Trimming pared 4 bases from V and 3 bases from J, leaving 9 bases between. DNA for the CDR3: TGTGCCAGCAGTTCCGGGGAATACTATGGCTACACCTTC. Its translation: CASSSGEYYGYTF.

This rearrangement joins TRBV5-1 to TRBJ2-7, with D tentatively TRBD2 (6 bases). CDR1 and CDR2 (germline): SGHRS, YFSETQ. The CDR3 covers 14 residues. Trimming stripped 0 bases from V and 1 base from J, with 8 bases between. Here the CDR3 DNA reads TGCGCCAGCAGCTTGGGGGCGGGATCCTACGAGCAGTACTTC. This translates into CASSLGAGSYEQYF.

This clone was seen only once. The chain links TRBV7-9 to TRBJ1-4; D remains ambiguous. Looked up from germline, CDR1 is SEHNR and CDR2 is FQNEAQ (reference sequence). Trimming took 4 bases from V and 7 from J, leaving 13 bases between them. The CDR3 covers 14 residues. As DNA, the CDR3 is TGTGCCAGCAGCTCCAGGAGCGGGAGTGAAAAACTGTTTTTT. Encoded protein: CASSSRSGSEKLFF.

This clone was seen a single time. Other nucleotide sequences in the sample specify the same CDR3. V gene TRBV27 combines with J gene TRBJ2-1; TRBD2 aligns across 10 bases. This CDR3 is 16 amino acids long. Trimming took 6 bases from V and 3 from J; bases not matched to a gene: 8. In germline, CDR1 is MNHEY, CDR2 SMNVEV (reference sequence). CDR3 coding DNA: TGTGCCAGCAGCCCAGACCTAGCGGGGGTCTACAATGAGCAGTTCTTC. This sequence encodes CASSPDLAGVYNEQFF.

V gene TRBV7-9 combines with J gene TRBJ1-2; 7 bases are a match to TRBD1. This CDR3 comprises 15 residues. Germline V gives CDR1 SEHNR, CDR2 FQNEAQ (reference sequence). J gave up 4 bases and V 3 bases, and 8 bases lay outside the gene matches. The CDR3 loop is CASSFRLGQSYGYTF. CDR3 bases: TGTGCCAGCAGCTTTAGATTGGGACAGAGCTATGGCTACACCTTC.

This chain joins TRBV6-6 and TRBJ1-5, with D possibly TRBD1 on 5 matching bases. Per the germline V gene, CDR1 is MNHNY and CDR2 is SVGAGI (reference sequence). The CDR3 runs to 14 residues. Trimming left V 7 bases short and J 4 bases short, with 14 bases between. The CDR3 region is CASTPQGGNQPQHF. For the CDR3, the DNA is TGTGCCAGCACCCCGCAGGGAGGGAATCAGCCCCAGCATTTT.

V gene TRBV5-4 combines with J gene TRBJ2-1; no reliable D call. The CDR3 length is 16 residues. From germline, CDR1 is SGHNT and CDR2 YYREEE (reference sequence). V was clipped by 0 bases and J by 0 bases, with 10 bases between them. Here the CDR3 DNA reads TGTGCCAGCAGCTTGGCCAGGTCTCGCTCCTACAATGAGCAGTTCTTC. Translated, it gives CASSLARSRSYNEQFF.

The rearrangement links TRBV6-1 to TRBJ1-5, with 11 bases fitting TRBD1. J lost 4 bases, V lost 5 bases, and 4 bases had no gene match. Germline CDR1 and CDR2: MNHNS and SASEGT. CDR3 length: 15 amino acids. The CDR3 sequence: CASSRGTGGNQPQHF. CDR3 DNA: TGTGCCAGCAGTCGCGGGACAGGGGGGAATCAGCCCCAGCATTTT.

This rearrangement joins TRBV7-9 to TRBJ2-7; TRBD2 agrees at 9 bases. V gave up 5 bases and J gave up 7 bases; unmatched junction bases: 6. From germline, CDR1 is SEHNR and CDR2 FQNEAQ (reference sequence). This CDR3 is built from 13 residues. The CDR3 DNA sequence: TGTGCCAGCAGCCAGCGGGGGGTCCAAGAGCAGTACTTC. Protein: CASSQRGVQEQYF.

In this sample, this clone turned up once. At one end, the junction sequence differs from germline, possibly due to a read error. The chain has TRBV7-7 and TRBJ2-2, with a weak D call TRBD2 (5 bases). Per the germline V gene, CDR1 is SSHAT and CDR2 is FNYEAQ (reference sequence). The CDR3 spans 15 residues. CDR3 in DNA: TGTGCTAGCAGCTCCGGGAAGGTTTATTCCGGGGAGCTGTTTTTT. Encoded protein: CASSSGKVYSGELFF.

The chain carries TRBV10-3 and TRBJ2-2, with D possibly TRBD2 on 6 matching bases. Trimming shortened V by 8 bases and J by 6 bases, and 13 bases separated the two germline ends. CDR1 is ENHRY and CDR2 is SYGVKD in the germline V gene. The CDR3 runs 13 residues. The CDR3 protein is CAIGGNVAGELFF. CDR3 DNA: TGTGCCATCGGCGGGAATGTCGCCGGGGAGCTGTTTTTT.

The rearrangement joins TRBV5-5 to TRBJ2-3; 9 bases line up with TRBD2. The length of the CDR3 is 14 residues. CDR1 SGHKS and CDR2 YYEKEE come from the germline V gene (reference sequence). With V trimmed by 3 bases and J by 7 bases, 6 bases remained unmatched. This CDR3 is CASSYSGSWNTQYF. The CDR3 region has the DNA TGTGCCAGCAGCTATAGCGGGAGTTGGAATACGCAGTATTTT.

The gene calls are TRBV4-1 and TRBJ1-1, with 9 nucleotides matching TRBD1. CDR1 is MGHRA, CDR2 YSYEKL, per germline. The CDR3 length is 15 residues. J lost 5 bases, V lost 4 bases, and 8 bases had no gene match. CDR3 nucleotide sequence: TGCGCCAGCAGCCCTCCGGGACAGGGCTGGACTGAAGCTTTCTTT. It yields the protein CASSPPGQGWTEAFF.

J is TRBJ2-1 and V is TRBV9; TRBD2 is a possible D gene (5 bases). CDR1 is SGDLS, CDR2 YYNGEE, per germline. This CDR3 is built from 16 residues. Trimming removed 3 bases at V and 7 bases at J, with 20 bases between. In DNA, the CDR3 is TGTGCCAGCAGCGATACATATACTAGTCTGGGGAATGAGCAGTTCTTC. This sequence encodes CASSDTYTSLGNEQFF.

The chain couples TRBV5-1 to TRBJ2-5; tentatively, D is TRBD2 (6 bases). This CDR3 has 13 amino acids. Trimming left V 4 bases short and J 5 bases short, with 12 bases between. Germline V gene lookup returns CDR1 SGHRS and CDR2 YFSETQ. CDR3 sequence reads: CASSMTRLETQYF. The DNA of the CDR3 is TGCGCCAGCAGCATGACTAGACTCGAGACCCAGTACTTC.

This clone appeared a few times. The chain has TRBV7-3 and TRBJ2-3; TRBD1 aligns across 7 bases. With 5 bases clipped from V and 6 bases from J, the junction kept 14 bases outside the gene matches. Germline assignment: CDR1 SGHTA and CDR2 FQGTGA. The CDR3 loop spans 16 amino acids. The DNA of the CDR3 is TGTGCCAGCAGCCCAACCCACCGACAGGGCGAGGATACGCAGTATTTT. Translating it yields CASSPTHRQGEDTQYF.

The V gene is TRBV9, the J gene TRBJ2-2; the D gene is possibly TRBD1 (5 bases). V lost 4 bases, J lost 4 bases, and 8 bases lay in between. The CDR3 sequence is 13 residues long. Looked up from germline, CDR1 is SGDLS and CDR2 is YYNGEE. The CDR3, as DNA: TGTGCCAGCAGCCCGACAGTCACCGGGGAGCTGTTTTTT. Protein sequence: CASSPTVTGELFF.

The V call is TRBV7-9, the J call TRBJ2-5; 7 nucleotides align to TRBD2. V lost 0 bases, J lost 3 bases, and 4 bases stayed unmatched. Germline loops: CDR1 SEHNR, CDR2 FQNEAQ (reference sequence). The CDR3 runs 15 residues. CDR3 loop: CASSLAAGLKETQYF. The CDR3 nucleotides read TGTGCCAGCAGCTTAGCAGCGGGGCTAAAAGAGACCCAGTACTTC.

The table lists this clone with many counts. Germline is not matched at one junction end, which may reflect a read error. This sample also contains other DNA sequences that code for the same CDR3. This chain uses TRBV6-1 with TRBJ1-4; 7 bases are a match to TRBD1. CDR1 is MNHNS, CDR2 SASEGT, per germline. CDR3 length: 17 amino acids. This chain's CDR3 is CASSDDRVQALGDRLFF. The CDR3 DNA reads TGCGCCAGCAGTGACGACAGGGTACAGGCCCTAGGGGATAGGCTGTTTTTT.

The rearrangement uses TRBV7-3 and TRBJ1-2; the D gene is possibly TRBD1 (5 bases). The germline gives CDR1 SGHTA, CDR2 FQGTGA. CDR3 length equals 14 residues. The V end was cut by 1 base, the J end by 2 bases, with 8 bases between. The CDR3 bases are TGTGCCAGCAGCTTAATGGGGGGGAACTATGGCTACACCTTC. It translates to CASSLMGGNYGYTF.